This paragraph reports one T cell receptor beta chain. By sample share, this clone is medium-sized (0.01 to 0.1%). This receptor's antigen is unknown. Base quality data are lacking; no much larger clone is found one base away. Genomic DNA was extracted from sorted cells for sequencing of the TCRbeta CDR3 region. The immunoSEQ Assay was used for sequencing of TCRbeta CDR3 regions. TCRdb mirrors the immuneACCESS table, restricted to in-frame sequences. Some clones are absent from its copies; in checked studies, under half trace to an unresolved V gene, and the reason for the others is unknown. This sample has approximately 69,000 clones in its table, and 91% of those were observed once. Approximately 0.3% of the sample belongs to the ten largest clones. This specimen comes from a study of OX40 agonist ivuxolimab in advanced cancers. Regarding the research as a whole: Ivuxolimab, which targeted the costimulatory receptor OX40 (CD134), was an agonistic, fully human IgG2 monoclonal antibody. Intravenous ivuxolimab was administered to patients every 2 weeks at six dose levels: 0.01, 0.1, 0.3, 1.5, 3 and 10 mg/kg. Among the approximately 50 dose-escalation patients, about 19 had hepatocellular carcinoma, roughly 15 melanoma, 9 renal cell carcinoma and 9 head and neck cancer. A male proportion of around 83% and a mean age of approximately 62 years, ranging from roughly 23 to 80, were recorded for the dose-escalation cohort. Patients were allowed to have had prior anti-PD-1, anti-PD-L1 or anti-CTLA-4 therapy, and around 37% of the dose-escalation patients had previously received checkpoint inhibitors. Partial responses occurred in three dose-escalation patients, of whom one had hepatocellular carcinoma and two had cutaneous melanoma. Peripheral TCRbeta sequencing aimed to test whether ivuxolimab altered TCR sequence diversity and caused clonal T-cell expansion. The monotherapy dose-escalation portion (N of about 47 patients) of the phase I ivuxolimab trial is reported in the paper. What the study reported, not specific to this receptor: Clonal expansion of both CD4+ and CD8+ blood T cells was observed from baseline to week 6 at doses 0.1 to 3.0 mg/kg. Low levels of normalized T-cell clonal expansion were also seen in some nonresponding patients. In the 0.1-3.0 mg/kg groups, partial responders were among the patients with the lowest normalized peripheral clonal expansion, particularly in CD8+ T cells. After ivuxolimab, CD8+ T cells had more expanded clones than CD4+ T cells on average. The antigen specificity of the clonally expanded peripheral T cells was not determined.

The CDR3 numbers 18 residues from cysteine through phenylalanine. The kept DNA is CDR3 alone, 54 bases in frame from the first base. CDR1 and CDR2 were assigned from the germline V gene as SGHVS and FQNEAQ. V trim: 2 bases; J trim: 0 bases; unmatched bases: 10. Patients with a history of autoimmune disease or receiving systemic immunosuppression were excluded from the trial. In every dose cohort, peripheral blood was drawn for TCR sequencing at baseline, cycle 4 day 1, and cycle 7 day 1. Samples were obtained from an open-label, multicenter, first-in-human phase I dose-escalation trial of ivuxolimab. The trial enrolled adults with locally advanced or metastatic head and neck squamous cell, hepatocellular, melanoma or renal cell carcinoma. Before TCR sequencing, CD4+ T cells and CD8+ T cells from peripheral blood were sorted into separate populations.

The sequencing here drew on CD4+ or CD8+ T cells sorted from blood, taken in a trial of the OX40 agonist ivuxolimab. This clonotype was sampled from an adult with an advanced solid tumor such as melanoma, head and neck, liver or kidney cancer. The chain is assembled from TRBV7-8 and TRBJ2-7, and TRBD2 aligns with 10 junction nucleotides. The bases read TGTGCCAGCAGCTTAAGTTGGACTAGCGGTTTTTTCTCCTACGAGCAGTACTTC. It translates as CASSLSWTSGFFSYEQYF.